This TCR beta chain was identified during a study of immune heterogeneity within non-small cell lung tumors. Bulk tumor genomic DNA, around 600 ng per sample, was the template. During surgery, each primary tumor gave multiple biopsies spaced as far apart as possible. Curative surgery was performed on patients who had untreated, newly diagnosed non-small cell lung cancer. Trimming removed 4 bases at V and 4 bases at J, with 7 bases between. CDR3 length: 13 residues. The germline CDR1 and CDR2 sequences are SGHVS and FQNEAQ. With regard to this clonotype: Its antigen is currently unknown. A read error may be the cause here, since a much bigger clone is one base away.

Overall study findings and caveats: For local T-cell clonality, the correlation with local tumor mutational burden was moderate but significant (R 0.3 to 0.4).

Amplification of the TCR beta CDR3 was achieved through multiplex PCR with 32 V and 13 J primers. TCRdb reprocessed the multiplex PCR reads with MiXCR, giving one entry per CDR3 protein. This sample has under 20,000 distinct CDR3 sequences, with over 25% found just once. J is TRBJ2-2 and V is TRBV7-8; possible D gene TRBD1, 5 bases. Sequences were obtained from lung tumor tissue. This clonotype was obtained from a man in his forties with non-small cell lung cancer. The CDR3 DNA reads TGTGCCAGCAGCTGGGGCCCCACCGGGGAGCTGTTTTTT. Its translation is CASSWGPTGELFF.